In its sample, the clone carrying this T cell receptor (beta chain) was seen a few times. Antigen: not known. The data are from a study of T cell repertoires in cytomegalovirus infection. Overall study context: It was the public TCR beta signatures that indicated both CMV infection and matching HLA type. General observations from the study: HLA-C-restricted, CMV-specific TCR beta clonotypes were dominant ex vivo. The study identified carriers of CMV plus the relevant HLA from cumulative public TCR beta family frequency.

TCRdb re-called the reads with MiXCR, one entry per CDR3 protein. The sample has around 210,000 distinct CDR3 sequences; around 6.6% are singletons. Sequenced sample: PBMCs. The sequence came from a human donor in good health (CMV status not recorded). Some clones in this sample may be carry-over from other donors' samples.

The DNA for the CDR3 is TGTGCCAGCAGCTTAGGCAGGGCCCTGAACACCGGGGAGCTGTTTTTT. Amino acids: CASSLGRALNTGELFF. The chain is built from TRBV7-6 and TRBJ2-2, with TRBD1 as a possible D gene (5 bases). V was shortened by 1 base and J by 1 base, with 10 bases between the two germline ends. CDR3 length: 16 amino acids. The germline gives CDR1 SGHVS, CDR2 FNYEAQ.